Following are 5 T cell receptor beta chains from one sample sequenced in a study of cytomegalovirus exposure and HLA in healthy donors. With 60 Vbeta and 13 Jbeta primers, the PCR was carried out. Generated by immunoSEQ multiplex PCR, the TCRdb table keeps only in-frame clones and is missing some. The sample lists approximately 100,000 clones, 76% seen once, with 7.7% in the top ten. The sample consisted of PBMCs. These receptor sequences come from a woman in her forties or fifties in good health and CMV-seropositive.

The V gene is TRBV4-1, the J gene TRBJ1-1, with TRBD1 identical over 9 bases. There are 13 residues in the CDR3. The germline gives CDR1 MGHRA, CDR2 YSYEKL. V lost 5 bases and J lost 5; bases outside the gene matches: 3. The CDR3 region is CASSSGQGTEAFF. Here the CDR3 DNA reads TGCGCCAGCAGCTCCGGACAGGGGACTGAAGCTTTCTTT.

V is TRBV10-1 and J is TRBJ2-5; TRBD2 aligns across 9 bases. Near its end, the DNA agrees better with TRBJ2-7, so the J call may be wrong. CDR1 and CDR2 (germline): WNHNN, SYGVQD (reference sequence). This CDR3 contains 17 residues. CDR3 bases: TGCGCCAGCAGCCCTAAGCACTTTAGCGGGAGCTCCTACGAGCAGTACTTC. It encodes CASSPKHFSGSSYEQYF.

This sequence joins TRBV5-6 and TRBJ2-1; D may be TRBD1 (5 bases). V gave up 1 base and J gave up 6 bases, with 11 bases separating them. Germline-derived CDR1 and CDR2 are SGHDT and YYEEEE. The CDR3 consists of 14 residues. The CDR3 region is CASSLPNRGNEQFF. The CDR3 nucleotides are TGTGCCAGCAGCTTGCCGAATAGGGGCAATGAGCAGTTCTTC.

The table lists this clone with a count of one. One end of the junction is discordant with germline, which a read error may explain. The chain has TRBV7-9 and TRBJ1-5, with D maybe TRBD1 (5 bases). The germline V gene has CDR1 SEHNR and CDR2 FQNEAQ (reference sequence). The CDR3 extends over 17 amino acids. As DNA, the CDR3 is TGTTCCAGCAGCCGAGTGCCGGGGCCCCGGAGGGATCAGCCCCAGCATTTT. It is translated as CSSSRVPGPRRDQPQHF.

This rearrangement joins TRBV10-3 to TRBJ2-7; TRBD2 aligns across 11 bases. Germline CDR1 is ENHRY and CDR2 is SYGVKD. The CDR3 sequence is 15 residues long. The V segment lost 0 bases and the J segment 4 bases; nucleotides outside the gene matches: 2. The CDR3 coding sequence is TGTGCCATCAGTGAGTCTCTAGCGGGGGGATACGAGCAGTACTTC. Its translation is CAISESLAGGYEQYF.